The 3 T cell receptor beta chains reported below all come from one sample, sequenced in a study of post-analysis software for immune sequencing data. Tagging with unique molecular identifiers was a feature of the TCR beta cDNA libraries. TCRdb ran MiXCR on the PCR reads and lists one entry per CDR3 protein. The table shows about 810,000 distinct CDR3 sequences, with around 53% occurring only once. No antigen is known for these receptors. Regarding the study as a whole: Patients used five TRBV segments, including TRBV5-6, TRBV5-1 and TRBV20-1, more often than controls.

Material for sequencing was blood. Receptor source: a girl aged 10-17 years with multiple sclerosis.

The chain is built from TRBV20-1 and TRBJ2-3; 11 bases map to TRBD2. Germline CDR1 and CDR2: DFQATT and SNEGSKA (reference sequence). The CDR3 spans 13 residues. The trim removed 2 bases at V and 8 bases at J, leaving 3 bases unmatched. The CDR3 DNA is TGCAGTGCTAGACCTCTAGCGGGAGGTACGCAGTATTTT. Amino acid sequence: CSARPLAGGTQYF.

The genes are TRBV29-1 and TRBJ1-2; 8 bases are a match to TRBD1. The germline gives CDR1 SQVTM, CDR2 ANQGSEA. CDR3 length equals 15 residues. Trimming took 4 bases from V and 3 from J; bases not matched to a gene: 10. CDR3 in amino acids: CSVVLYAGGDYGYTF. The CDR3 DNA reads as TGCAGCGTTGTTCTCTACGCAGGGGGCGACTATGGCTACACCTTC.

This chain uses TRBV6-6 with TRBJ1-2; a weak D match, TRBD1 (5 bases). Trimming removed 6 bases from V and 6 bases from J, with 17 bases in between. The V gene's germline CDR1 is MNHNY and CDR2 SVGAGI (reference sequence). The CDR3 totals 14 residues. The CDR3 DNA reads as TGTGCCAGCAGCTCGGACAATTCGGTCCATGGCTACACCTTC. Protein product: CASSSDNSVHGYTF.